This record concerns one T cell receptor (beta chain) sequence. The target antigen is unknown. The CDR3 does not close with the conserved phenylalanine or tryptophan, likely indicating a read error. Trimming took off 5 bases at V and 6 bases at J, with 16 bases between the two ends. The length of the CDR3 is 14 residues. CDR1 is SEHNR and CDR2 is FQNEAQ in the germline V gene (reference sequence). In the original analysis: Building a distant-metastasis classifier for papillary thyroid cancer drew on CDR3 differences across clinicopathological groups. Using MiXCR, TCRdb re-called clones from the PCR reads. TCRdb's processing, not the authors' own work, is the source of the V and J calls. Found here are some 45,000 clones, roughly 15% of them singletons; the top ten hold 20% to 25%. The sample belongs to a study of metastatic and nonmetastatic thyroid tumors. For the study at large: The authors compared repertoires across blood and tumor or nodule tissue from malignant and benign thyroid patients.

No patient received treatment before thyroid surgery. General study results and limits: It was reported that TCR beta diversity was significantly higher in malignant thyroid tumors than benign nodules, in blood and tumor.

Material: blood. This chain joins TRBV7-9 and TRBJ1-2; D uncertain. This receptor was taken from a female donor with papillary thyroid cancer or a benign thyroid nodule (not recorded which). Some clones in this sample may be carry-over from other donors' samples. CDR3 region: CASSLRLVADGYTL. The CDR3 coding sequence is TGTGCCAGCAGCCTCCGACTGGTGGCGGATGGCTACACCTTA.